This passage covers 17 T cell receptor beta chains from one sample sequenced in a study of blood T cell repertoires in COVID-19. This table comes from immunoSEQ multiplex PCR, and its TCRdb copy is limited to in-frame clones, with some not included. This sample has approximately 250,000 clones, with approximately 90% found just once. Sequencing input: PBMCs or T cells enriched from blood (not recorded which). The receptors derive from a woman in her 30s with acute COVID-19.

This clone was found once. V usage is TRBV11-1 and J usage is TRBJ2-5; D unresolved. With 1 base removed from V and 1 base from J, the gap between germline ends came to 7 bases. This CDR3 contains 14 residues. The germline V gene encodes CDR1 SGHAT and CDR2 FQDESV (reference sequence). In nucleotides, the CDR3 is TGTGCCAGCAGCTTAGACGGAGCCCAAGAGACCCAGTACTTC. Translated: CASSLDGAQETQYF.

This chain connects TRBV13 to TRBJ2-3; 7 nucleotides line up with TRBD2. In germline, CDR1 is PRHDT, CDR2 FYEKMQ (reference sequence). The CDR3 is made up of 14 amino acids. J lost 2 bases, V lost 5 bases, and 4 bases had no gene match. The CDR3 loop reads CASSRREPTDTQYF. The DNA for the CDR3 is TGTGCCAGCAGCAGGCGGGAGCCCACAGATACGCAGTATTTT.

The J gene is TRBJ2-7, the V gene TRBV9, with 11 bases identical to TRBD2. The CDR3 is 15 residues long. Germline values: CDR1 SGDLS, CDR2 YYNGEE. V dropped 3 bases and J dropped 5; count of bases not matched to a gene: 7. The CDR3 DNA reads TGTGCCAGCAGCGCAATAGCGGGAGGGCTGGACGAGCAGTACTTC. Its translation: CASSAIAGGLDEQYF.

This clone was observed a single time. The chain has TRBV24-1 and TRBJ2-2, with TRBD1 matching over 9 bases. CDR3 length: 16 amino acids. V dropped 4 bases and J dropped 7; count of bases not matched to a gene: 9. Germline CDR1 reads KGHDR; CDR2 reads SFDVKD. The CDR3 protein is CATSETGTGMNGELFF. The CDR3 DNA is TGTGCCACCAGTGAAACCGGGACAGGGATGAACGGGGAGCTGTTTTTT.

The chain has TRBV3-1 (or the pseudogene TRBV3-2) and TRBJ2-1; 10 bases are a match to TRBD1. V lost 0 bases, J lost 8 bases, and 10 bases stayed unmatched. The germline V gene encodes CDR1 LGHDT and CDR2 YNNKEL (reference sequence). The CDR3 has 17 amino acids. The CDR3 coding sequence is TGTGCCAGCAGCCAAGAAGTGGGGACAGGGGCCATCGATGAGCAGTTCTTC. Its translation is CASSQEVGTGAIDEQFF.

This chain joins TRBV6-1 and TRBJ1-6; D remains unclear. With 2 bases removed from V and 4 bases from J, the gap between germline ends came to 6 bases. In germline, CDR1 is MNHNS, CDR2 SASEGT. The CDR3 totals 14 residues. This CDR3 reads CASSERGYNSPLHF. Here the CDR3 DNA reads TGTGCCAGCAGTGAACGGGGTTATAATTCACCCCTCCACTTT.

The rearrangement joins TRBV19 to TRBJ2-1, with D possibly TRBD1 on 5 matching bases. V was clipped by 3 bases and J by 8 bases, with 11 bases between them. The CDR3 loop spans 13 amino acids. Per the germline V gene, CDR1 is LNHDA and CDR2 is SQIVND (reference sequence). The CDR3 coding sequence is TGTGCCAGTAGTATTCAGGGTACAGATGAGCAGTTCTTC. Its protein is CASSIQGTDEQFF.

The chain links TRBV28 to TRBJ1-5; 10 bases fit TRBD1. Per the germline V gene, CDR1 is MDHEN and CDR2 is SYDVKM. The length of the CDR3 is 15 residues. V lost 8 bases, J lost 6 bases, and 10 bases stayed unmatched. The DNA for the CDR3 is TGTGCCAGCGGGACCGGGACAGGGGTTAGTCAGCCCCAGCATTTT. It encodes CASGTGTGVSQPQHF. Supplemented by reference TRBV28 and TRBJ1-5, the full variable domain reads DVKVTQSSRYLVKRTGEKVFLECVQDMDHENMFWYRQDPGLGLRLIYFSYDVKMKEKGDIPEGYSVSREKKERFSLILESASTNQTSMYLCASGTGTGVSQPQHFGDGTRLSIL.

The V and J genes are TRBV10-3 and TRBJ2-1, with TRBD2 matching 8 bases. This CDR3 region has 17 residues. V lost 0 bases to trimming and J lost 5 bases; unmatched junction nucleotides: 9. Germline CDR1 reads ENHRY; CDR2 reads SYGVKD. CDR3 in DNA: TGTGCCATCAGTGAGTCGGAGGGAACTAGCGGAAACAATGAGCAGTTCTTC. It translates to CAISESEGTSGNNEQFF.

In its sample, this clone was seen once. The rearrangement uses TRBV24-1 and TRBJ1-5; possible D gene TRBD1, 6 bases. Trimming pared 4 bases from V and 4 bases from J, leaving 7 bases between. Germline V gene lookup returns CDR1 KGHDR and CDR2 SFDVKD. CDR3 length equals 13 residues. CDR3 DNA: TGTGCCACCAGTGAAACAGGGAATCAGCCCCAGCATTTT. Translation: CATSETGNQPQHF.

This chain links TRBV28 with TRBJ1-1, with 9 bases that match TRBD1. Germline lookup yields CDR1 MDHEN and CDR2 SYDVKM. With 10 bases clipped from V and 3 bases from J, the junction kept 12 bases outside the gene matches. The CDR3 contains 15 residues. CDR3 residues: CATTGGPDPYTEAFF. The CDR3 nucleotides are TGTGCCACCACAGGGGGCCCAGACCCTTACACTGAAGCTTTCTTT.

The sample holds a few counts of this clone. This rearrangement joins TRBV4-2 to TRBJ1-1; TRBD1 is a possible D gene (6 bases). This CDR3 comprises 15 residues. The V and J ends lost 1 base and 2 bases respectively, with 11 bases between them. From germline, CDR1 is LGHNA and CDR2 YNFKEQ. The DNA for the CDR3 is TGTGCCAGCAGCCAAGGTGGACAGTCCAACACTGAAGCTTTCTTT. Its protein product is CASSQGGQSNTEAFF.

The rearrangement joins TRBV3-1 (or the pseudogene TRBV3-2) to TRBJ1-2; D ambiguous. The germline V gene has CDR1 LGHDT and CDR2 YNNKEL (reference sequence). CDR3 length: 15 residues. V gave up 0 bases and J gave up 0 bases, with 8 bases separating them. Written as DNA, the CDR3 is TGTGCCAGCAGCCAAGAAATCGGGACTAACTATGGCTACACCTTC. It yields the protein CASSQEIGTNYGYTF.

The rearrangement uses TRBV6-5 and TRBJ2-1; TRBD2 might be the D (6 bases). Trimming pared 8 bases from V and 3 bases from J, leaving 14 bases between. Germline V gives CDR1 MNHEY, CDR2 SVGAGI. The CDR3 contains 14 residues. The CDR3 reads CASSWDGGYNEQFF. For the CDR3, the DNA is TGTGCCAGCTCCTGGGACGGGGGCTACAATGAGCAGTTCTTC.

The chain is built from TRBV28 and TRBJ1-1; D is possibly TRBD1 (6 bases). The CDR3 is 12 amino acids. Germline lookup yields CDR1 MDHEN and CDR2 SYDVKM. V was clipped by 7 bases and J by 4 bases, with 10 bases between them. The CDR3 region is CASTRQATEAFF. CDR3 bases: TGTGCCAGCACTAGACAGGCCACTGAAGCTTTCTTT.

The V gene is TRBV13, the J gene TRBJ2-3; 11 bases map to TRBD2. V shed 5 bases and J 0 bases; nucleotides not matched to a gene: 4. The germline V gene encodes CDR1 PRHDT and CDR2 FYEKMQ (reference sequence). CDR3 length: 16 amino acids. CDR3 sequence reads: CASSPRTSGSTDTQYF. The CDR3 DNA reads TGTGCCAGCAGCCCGAGGACTAGCGGGAGCACAGATACGCAGTATTTT.

This chain uses TRBV20-1 with TRBJ2-3; possible D gene TRBD2, 6 bases. CDR1 is DFQATT, CDR2 SNEGSKA, per germline (reference sequence). Trimming pared 6 bases from V and 5 bases from J, leaving 9 bases between. The CDR3 contains 11 residues. The CDR3 DNA sequence: TGCAGTGCGGCGGGGAGAGATACGCAGTATTTT. Its protein is CSAAGRDTQYF.